This T cell receptor (beta chain) came from a study of blood T cell repertoires in COVID-19. Study-level information: Acute and convalescent COVID-19 samples came from the United States, Italy and Spain. T cells, B-cell-depleted T cells, or PBMCs supplied cDNA or gDNA.

Germline V gene data show CDR1 as SNHLY and CDR2 as FYNNEI. This CDR3 is built from 14 residues. V dropped 5 bases and J dropped 2; count of bases not matched to a gene: 5. In the study's own analysis: Nucleated cell number was recorded as an estimate derived from reference gene primer amplification. The method was immunoSEQ multiplex PCR; TCRdb's version includes in-frame clones alone and lacks a portion of them. The V and J calls and the clone size are those of that table, but D and trimming were determined from the DNA. This table holds roughly 120,000 clones, 85% to 90% found once. The clonotype originates from a human donor in a cohort sampled during active COVID-19. This chain links TRBV2 with TRBJ2-7; 8 bases fit TRBD1. Sequencing used peripheral blood. The CDR3 spells CASSTGTGTYEQYF. The CDR3 region has the DNA TGTGCCAGCAGTACCGGGACAGGAACCTACGAGCAGTACTTC.